Presented here are 10 T cell receptor beta chains from one specimen sequenced in a study of control samples from healthy donors and cancer patients. Here immunoSEQ multiplex PCR was the method, and the copy in TCRdb shows in-frame clones only, minus some. In the table there are about 60,000 clones, 90% of which are singletons. Sequences were obtained from PBMCs. These receptors originate from a woman aged 50 to 65 with colorectal cancer.

The V call is TRBV7-3, the J call TRBJ2-3; 7 nucleotides agree with TRBD2. Per germline, CDR1 SGHTA and CDR2 FQGTGA. The CDR3 loop spans 15 amino acids. J lost 6 bases, V lost 5 bases, and 11 bases had no gene match. The CDR3 loop reads CASSQWGGSMDTQYF. CDR3 nucleotide sequence: TGTGCCAGCAGCCAGTGGGGCGGGAGTATGGATACGCAGTATTTT.

CDR3 bases: TGTGCCAGCAGCTTAGGCCAGGGCTATGGCTACACCTTC. Its protein is CASSLGQGYGYTF. V and J are TRBV7-2 and TRBJ1-2; TRBD1 is a possible D gene (5 bases). The CDR3 has 13 amino acids. Germline loops: CDR1 SGHTA, CDR2 FQGNSA. Trimming took off 1 base at V and 4 bases at J, with 7 bases between the two ends.

The chain has TRBV2 and TRBJ2-5; D gene ambiguous. V was shortened by 7 bases and J by 9 bases, with 12 bases between the two germline ends. The CDR3 contains 11 residues. Germline lookup yields CDR1 SNHLY and CDR2 FYNNEI. This CDR3 reads CASTPVAAQYF. For the CDR3, the DNA is TGTGCCAGCACCCCGGTTGCGGCCCAGTACTTC.

The J gene is TRBJ1-6, the V gene TRBV9, with 8 bases identical to TRBD1. CDR1 and CDR2 (germline): SGDLS, YYNGEE. Trimming removed 2 bases from V and 10 bases from J; junction bases left unmatched: 11. The CDR3 runs 16 residues. This chain's CDR3 is CASSVGGDRGSSPLHF. The DNA of the CDR3 is TGTGCCAGCAGCGTCGGAGGAGACAGGGGATCCTCACCCCTCCACTTT.

The chain joins TRBV7-2 to TRBJ1-5, with D perhaps TRBD1 (5 bases). This CDR3 contains 13 residues. V shed 5 bases and J shed 7 bases, with 12 bases lying between them. The germline gives CDR1 SGHTA, CDR2 FQGNSA. The CDR3 region has the DNA TGTGCCAGCAGCGACAGTAGCTTCCAGCCCCAGCATTTT. Its translation is CASSDSSFQPQHF.

The rearrangement uses TRBV3-1 (or the pseudogene TRBV3-2) and TRBJ1-2; 7 bases are a match to TRBD1. J gave up 4 bases and V 4 bases, and 9 bases lay outside the gene matches. This CDR3 is 15 amino acids long. Germline CDR1 reads LGHDT; CDR2 reads YNNKEL (reference sequence). The chain's CDR3 is CASSRSGTAGYGYTF. CDR3 coding DNA: TGTGCCAGCAGCCGGTCCGGGACAGCTGGCTATGGCTACACCTTC.

This clone appeared a single time. The J gene is TRBJ1-2, the V gene TRBV11-2; 10 bases agree with TRBD1. Per the germline V gene, CDR1 is SGHAT and CDR2 is FQNNGV. There are 13 residues in the CDR3. The V gene end was trimmed by 6 bases and the J gene end by 8 bases; junction bases not matched to a gene: 6. The DNA for the CDR3 is TGTGCCAGCAGGGAGACAGGGGGCAAGGGCTACACCTTC. This translates into CASRETGGKGYTF.

The rearrangement uses TRBV5-4 and TRBJ1-2, with 11 positions matching TRBD1. Per germline, CDR1 SGHNT and CDR2 YYREEE (reference sequence). V dropped 4 bases and J dropped 12; count of bases not matched to a gene: 8. The CDR3 has 13 amino acids. CDR3 nucleotides: TGTGCCAGCAGCGGAAGAGGACAGGGGGCCGACACCTTC. This sequence encodes CASSGRGQGADTF.

This chain joins TRBV29-1 and TRBJ2-6; D is uncertain. With 3 bases removed from V and 2 bases from J, the gap between germline ends came to 11 bases. The length of the CDR3 is 15 residues. CDR1 SQVTM and CDR2 ANQGSEA come from the germline V gene. The DNA for the CDR3 is TGCAGCGTTGACCTGGGGTACCCTGGGGCCAACGTCCTGACTTTC. Translation gives CSVDLGYPGANVLTF.

This chain connects TRBV19 to TRBJ1-5, with D possibly being TRBD1 (5 bases). V dropped 2 bases and J dropped 5 bases, with 10 bases sitting between them. The germline V gene encodes CDR1 LNHDA and CDR2 SQIVND (reference sequence). This CDR3 comprises 14 residues. The CDR3 protein is CASSIRQTDQPQHF. The CDR3 bases are TGTGCCAGTAGTATAAGACAGACGGATCAGCCCCAGCATTTT.